A selection of T cell receptor beta chains follows, all from one sample in a study of neurological immune-mediated disorders. MiXCR, applied by TCRdb to the 5' RACE reads, yields one record per CDR3 protein. The sample lists 65,000 to 95,000 distinct CDR3 sequences, almost 6% occurring once. What was sequenced was PBMCs. The receptor set was obtained from a woman aged 60-75 years with multiple sclerosis. Each CDR3 is given with its conserved first and last residue. The order of the fields is CDR3 protein, CDR3 DNA, D gene, clone size, V gene, J gene. A D gene is named only where the DNA matches it firmly. A clone size is listed for some rows: how often the clone was seen (once, few, many), or a class if it is expanded.

CDR3aa: CASNKGQTNTEAFF
CDR3nt: TGTGCCAGCAATAAGGGACAGACGAACACTGAAGCTTTCTTT
d_gene: TRBD1
abundance: many
v_gene: TRBV12-3/TRBV12-4
j_gene: TRBJ1-1

CDR3aa: CASSPLGGLAGTGELFF
CDR3nt: TGTGCCAGCAGCCCCCTGGGCGGATTAGCGGGCACCGGGGAGCTGTTTTTT
d_gene: TRBD2
abundance: many
v_gene: TRBV3-1
j_gene: TRBJ2-2

CDR3aa: CSAIGQGADYTF
CDR3nt: TGCAGTGCTATTGGACAGGGGGCGGACTACACCTTC
d_gene: TRBD1
abundance: many
v_gene: TRBV20-1
j_gene: TRBJ1-2

CDR3aa: CASSQELERGQVYGYTF
CDR3nt: TGCGCCAGCAGCCAGGAGCTAGAGCGGGGGCAGGTCTATGGCTACACCTTC
d_gene: .
abundance: .
v_gene: TRBV4-1
j_gene: TRBJ1-2

CDR3aa: CSAPPSGTGNYKQYF
CDR3nt: TGCAGTGCTCCGCCCTCCGGGACAGGGAACTATAAGCAGTACTTC
d_gene: TRBD1
abundance: many
v_gene: TRBV20-1
j_gene: TRBJ2-7

CDR3aa: CASSVATGGSAYEQYF
CDR3nt: TGTGCCAGCAGCGTAGCCACAGGGGGCTCGGCCTACGAGCAGTACTTC
d_gene: TRBD1
abundance: .
v_gene: TRBV9
j_gene: TRBJ2-7

CDR3aa: CASRGGGNNEQFF
CDR3nt: TGTGCCAGCAGGGGCGGGGGGAACAATGAGCAGTTCTTC
d_gene: TRBD2
abundance: .
v_gene: TRBV7-8
j_gene: TRBJ2-1

CDR3aa: CSVVPGYTEAFF
CDR3nt: TGCAGCGTTGTTCCCGGTTACACTGAAGCTTTCTTT
d_gene: .
abundance: many
v_gene: TRBV29-1
j_gene: TRBJ1-1

CDR3aa: CSARVPGPETQYF
CDR3nt: TGCAGTGCTAGAGTACCGGGGCCAGAGACCCAGTACTTC
d_gene: .
abundance: many
v_gene: TRBV20-1
j_gene: TRBJ2-5

CDR3aa: CASSARDHSPLHF
CDR3nt: TGTGCCAGCAGTGCCAGGGACCATTCACCCCTCCACTTT
d_gene: .
abundance: many
v_gene: TRBV25-1
j_gene: TRBJ1-6

CDR3aa: CAIGDSPLHF
CDR3nt: TGTGCCATCGGGGATTCACCCCTCCACTTT
d_gene: .
abundance: many
v_gene: TRBV10-3
j_gene: TRBJ1-6

CDR3aa: CASSFDQETQYF
CDR3nt: TGCGCCAGCAGCTTCGACCAAGAGACCCAGTACTTC
d_gene: .
abundance: many
v_gene: TRBV5-1
j_gene: TRBJ2-5

CDR3aa: CSARDPRTGGGNTIYF
CDR3nt: TGCAGTGCTAGAGATCCTCGGACAGGCGGAGGAAACACCATATATTTT
d_gene: TRBD1
abundance: many
v_gene: TRBV20-1
j_gene: TRBJ1-3

CDR3aa: CASSRSGISSYNEQFF
CDR3nt: TGCGCCAGCAGCCGTAGCGGGATCAGCTCCTACAATGAGCAGTTCTTC
d_gene: TRBD2
abundance: many
v_gene: TRBV5-1
j_gene: TRBJ2-1

CDR3aa: CASSLTGVTEAFF
CDR3nt: TGCGCCAGCAGCTTGACAGGGGTTACTGAAGCTTTCTTT
d_gene: TRBD1
abundance: few
v_gene: TRBV5-1
j_gene: TRBJ1-1

CDR3aa: CASSLPLGADPQETQYF
CDR3nt: TGTGCCAGCAGCTTACCGTTGGGGGCCGACCCCCAAGAGACCCAGTACTTC
d_gene: .
abundance: many
v_gene: TRBV7-9
j_gene: TRBJ2-5

CDR3aa: CSVGNSGGASRNEQYF
CDR3nt: TGCAGCGTTGGGAATAGCGGGGGGGCAAGTAGGAACGAGCAGTACTTC
d_gene: TRBD2
abundance: many
v_gene: TRBV29-1
j_gene: TRBJ2-7

CDR3aa: CASSLNAKNTEAFF
CDR3nt: TGCGCCAGCAGCTTGAACGCCAAAAACACTGAAGCTTTCTTT
d_gene: .
abundance: many
v_gene: TRBV5-1
j_gene: TRBJ1-1

CDR3aa: CASSRDMVGYTF
CDR3nt: TGTGCCAGCAGTCGGGACATGGTCGGCTACACCTTC
d_gene: .
abundance: many
v_gene: TRBV28
j_gene: TRBJ1-2

CDR3aa: CATSVTGSSYNEQFF
CDR3nt: TGTGCCACCAGTGTAACGGGGAGCTCCTACAATGAGCAGTTCTTC
d_gene: .
abundance: .
v_gene: TRBV24-1
j_gene: TRBJ2-1

CDR3aa: CASSPGAQNEKLFF
CDR3nt: TGTGCCAGCAGCCCCGGGGCCCAAAATGAAAAACTGTTTTTT
d_gene: .
abundance: many
v_gene: TRBV4-2
j_gene: TRBJ1-4

CDR3aa: CASSMGGELPYEQYF
CDR3nt: TGTGCCAGCAGCATGGGCGGTGAGCTCCCCTACGAGCAGTACTTC
d_gene: .
abundance: .
v_gene: TRBV21-1
j_gene: TRBJ2-7

CDR3aa: CASSPMKGSQPQHF
CDR3nt: TGTGCCAGCTCACCAATGAAGGGGAGTCAGCCCCAGCATTTT
d_gene: .
abundance: .
v_gene: TRBV18
j_gene: TRBJ1-5

CDR3aa: CASSKTSGEYEQYF
CDR3nt: TGTGCCAGCTCAAAGACTAGCGGGGAATACGAGCAGTACTTC
d_gene: TRBD2
abundance: few
v_gene: TRBV18
j_gene: TRBJ2-7

CDR3aa: CASRPPQTGDEQFF
CDR3nt: TGCGCCAGCAGGCCCCCCCAAACGGGGGATGAGCAGTTCTTC
d_gene: .
abundance: many
v_gene: TRBV5-1
j_gene: TRBJ2-1

CDR3aa: CASSREGTNNSPLHF
CDR3nt: TGCGCCAGCAGCCGGGAGGGGACAAATAATTCACCCCTCCACTTT
d_gene: .
abundance: many
v_gene: TRBV5-1
j_gene: TRBJ1-6